This T cell receptor (beta chain) was sequenced for a study of T cell responses to AZD1222 COVID-19 vaccine. Study findings and constraints: In a largely white British group with more females than males, clonal diversity was possibly underestimated. Repertoire sampling happened only post peak T cell response.

Regarding this clone: Its antigen is undetermined.

The V gene lost 5 bases and the J gene lost 8 bases, with 13 bases spanning the gap. CDR3 length: 14 residues. Germline assignment: CDR1 MDHEN and CDR2 SYDVKM. The method was immunoSEQ multiplex PCR; TCRdb's version includes in-frame clones alone and lacks a portion of them. The sample comprises 90,000 to 130,000 clones, about 80% of which are singletons, and around 9.9% rests with the top ten. The chain uses TRBV28 and TRBJ1-6; unclear D gene. The clonotype comes from an adult in good health. Sample: peripheral blood, taken on day 0 of AZD1222 vaccination. DNA for the CDR3: TGTGCCAGCAGTATAGCCGAATCCCATTCACCCCTCCACTTT. It translates to CASSIAESHSPLHF.